Listed here are 10 T cell receptor beta chains from one sample, sequenced in a study of cytomegalovirus exposure and HLA in healthy donors. Both 60 Vbeta primers and 13 Jbeta primers went into the PCR. The protocol was immunoSEQ multiplex PCR, while the TCRdb copy is restricted to in-frame clones and leaves out a portion. The profile shows 150,000 to 200,000 clones, 70% to 90% of them singletons. Material: PBMCs. The origin of the receptors is a man between 18 and 29 years old in good health and CMV-seropositive.

The chain links TRBV9 to TRBJ1-5; D is ambiguous. In germline, CDR1 is SGDLS, CDR2 YYNGEE. The germline V and J ends were trimmed by 3 bases and 0 bases, with 7 bases remaining between them. The CDR3 loop spans 14 amino acids. CDR3 amino acids: CASSDTNSNQPQHF. The CDR3 DNA sequence: TGTGCCAGCAGCGACACAAATAGCAATCAGCCCCAGCATTTT.

The genes are TRBV5-1 and TRBJ2-2; D gene ambiguous. V lost 0 bases and J 2 bases, leaving 5 bases between the germline ends. The CDR3 is 14 amino acids. The V gene's germline CDR1 is SGHRS and CDR2 YFSETQ. In DNA, the CDR3 is TGCGCCAGCAGCTTGGTACTAAACACCGGGGAGCTGTTTTTT. Encoded protein: CASSLVLNTGELFF.

V is TRBV4-3 and J is TRBJ2-6; 8 bases are a match to TRBD2. The CDR3 extends over 19 amino acids. J was trimmed by 2 bases and V by 3 bases; bases with no gene match: 12. Germline CDR1 LGHNA, CDR2 YSLEER. The CDR3 region has the DNA TGCGCCAGCAGCCAGGATCCATACCGGGGGGGAACTGGGGCCAACGTCCTGACTTTC. Translated, it gives CASSQDPYRGGTGANVLTF.

This chain connects TRBV6-5 to TRBJ1-2, with a possible D match to TRBD1 (6 bases). The CDR3 runs to 13 residues. Trimming pared 5 bases from V and 6 bases from J, leaving 13 bases between. Germline V gene sequence: CDR1 MNHEY, CDR2 SVGAGI. In DNA form, the CDR3 reads TGTGCCAGCAGTGCTCCGGGACACCATGGCTACACCTTC. Translation: CASSAPGHHGYTF.

The chain has TRBV18 and TRBJ1-6; D ambiguous. From germline, CDR1 is KGHSH and CDR2 LQKENI. With 2 bases removed from V and 0 bases from J, the gap between germline ends came to 11 bases. This CDR3 comprises 17 residues. CDR3 protein: CASSPEGGSSYNSPLHF. In nucleotides, the CDR3 is TGTGCCAGCTCACCAGAGGGCGGGAGCTCCTATAATTCACCCCTCCACTTT.

Written as DNA, the CDR3 is TGCGCCAGCAGCCCATACACAGCGGGGGCCGGGGGGGAGACCCAGTACTTC. Its protein is CASSPYTAGAGGETQYF. The rearrangement links TRBV5-1 to TRBJ2-5; 8 nucleotides align to TRBD2. CDR3 size: 17 residues. With V trimmed by 4 bases and J by 5 bases, 16 bases remained unmatched. CDR1 is SGHRS, CDR2 YFSETQ, per germline.

The gene calls are TRBV18 and TRBJ1-5; TRBD1 is a possible D gene (5 bases). V shed 2 bases and J shed 4 bases, with 9 bases lying between them. Germline CDR1 is KGHSH and CDR2 is LQKENI. CDR3 length: 14 amino acids. The CDR3 bases are TGTGCCAGCTCACCATGGCAGGGAAATCAGCCCCAGCATTTT. Encoded protein: CASSPWQGNQPQHF. Complete variable domain (other parts from reference TRBV18 and TRBJ1-5): NAGVMQNPRHLVRRRGQEARLRCSPMKGHSHVYWYRQLPEEGLKFMVYLQKENIIDESGMPKERFSAEFPKEGPSILRIQQVVRGDSAAYFCASSPWQGNQPQHFGDGTRLSIL.

The chain links TRBV9 to TRBJ1-2; TRBD1 might be the D (6 bases). The V gene's germline CDR1 is SGDLS and CDR2 YYNGEE. This CDR3 has 13 residues. V lost 0 bases and J 8 bases, leaving 11 bases between the germline ends. The CDR3 spells CASSVAPQGGYTF. In DNA, the CDR3 is TGTGCCAGCAGCGTAGCCCCTCAGGGGGGCTACACCTTC.

V is TRBV5-3 and J is TRBJ2-1; TRBD2 matches at 12 bases. TRBV5-3 has ORF status, its function being uncertain. After removal of 4 bases from V and 0 bases from J, the junction contained 26 bases not matched to a gene. The CDR3 extends over 24 amino acids. The CDR3 nucleotides read TGTGCCAGAAGCAATGAGGGAGGAGTTGGGGCTAGCGGGGGGGAGAGAAGCTCCTACAATGAGCAGTTCTTC. This gives the protein CARSNEGGVGASGGERSSYNEQFF.

The rearrangement links TRBV30 to TRBJ2-7, with TRBD1 as a possible D gene (6 bases). Trimming pared 2 bases from V and 6 bases from J, leaving 14 bases between. The germline CDR1 and CDR2 sequences are GTSNPN and SVGIG (reference sequence). This CDR3 is built from 13 residues. CDR3 DNA sequence: TGTGCCTGGAGTAGCTACAGGGAGATCGAGCAGTACTTC. Residues: CAWSSYREIEQYF.